A selection of T cell receptor beta chains follows, all from one sample in a study of shared clonotypes between healthy human individuals. Using immunoSEQ multiplex PCR, the repertoire was profiled, and TCRdb retains in-frame clones only, with some absent. This table has about 1.5 million clones, around 95% appearing once. Sequenced: naive CD4+ T cells sorted from blood. These receptors came from a man younger than 45 in good health. Each CDR3 is given with its conserved first and last residue. The order of the fields is clone size, D gene, V gene, J gene, CDR3 protein, CDR3 DNA. The D gene is left open where the match is weak. Clone sizes are given selectively: once, few, many, or a class where the clone is expanded.

clone size: -
D gene: -
V gene: TRBV10-3
J gene: TRBJ1-1
CDR3 protein: CAIRDHGNTEAFF
CDR3 DNA: TGTGCCATCAGAGACCATGGGAACACTGAAGCTTTCTTT

clone size: -
D gene: -
V gene: TRBV5-4
J gene: TRBJ2-1
CDR3 protein: CASSPSGQGSIYQFF
CDR3 DNA: TGTGCCAGCAGCCCATCGGGGCAGGGTAGTATCTATCAGTTCTTC

clone size: -
D gene: -
V gene: TRBV15
J gene: TRBJ2-1
CDR3 protein: CATSSPFSGLSSYNEQFF
CDR3 DNA: TGTGCCACCAGTTCTCCCTTCAGCGGCCTCAGCTCCTACAATGAGCAGTTCTTC

clone size: -
D gene: -
V gene: TRBV4-1
J gene: TRBJ1-2
CDR3 protein: CASSQDKSNYGYTF
CDR3 DNA: TGCGCCAGCAGCCAGGACAAAAGTAACTATGGCTACACCTTC

clone size: -
D gene: -
V gene: TRBV28
J gene: TRBJ1-2
CDR3 protein: CASSWGAGGYTF
CDR3 DNA: TGTGCCAGCAGTTGGGGGGCTGGTGGCTACACCTTC

clone size: -
D gene: -
V gene: TRBV19
J gene: TRBJ2-1
CDR3 protein: CASSTGAGPYNEQFF
CDR3 DNA: TGTGCCAGTAGTACGGGGGCGGGACCTTACAATGAGCAGTTCTTC

clone size: -
D gene: -
V gene: TRBV7-2
J gene: TRBJ1-1
CDR3 protein: CASSFRDARGAFF
CDR3 DNA: TGTGCCAGCAGCTTCCGGGACGCACGGGGAGCTTTCTTT

clone size: -
D gene: -
V gene: TRBV10-2
J gene: TRBJ1-2
CDR3 protein: CASSEPYRTWTGYTF
CDR3 DNA: TGCGCCAGCAGTGAGCCCTATCGAACTTGGACGGGCTACACCTTC

clone size: -
D gene: -
V gene: TRBV25-1
J gene: TRBJ1-5
CDR3 protein: CASSSMEGDSNQPQHF
CDR3 DNA: TGTGCCAGCAGTTCAATGGAGGGTGATAGCAATCAGCCCCAGCATTTT

clone size: -
D gene: -
V gene: TRBV5-1
J gene: TRBJ2-5
CDR3 protein: CASSLTGAETQYF
CDR3 DNA: TGCGCCAGCAGCTTGACAGGAGCGGAGACCCAGTACTTC

clone size: once
D gene: -
V gene: TRBV27
J gene: TRBJ1-1
CDR3 protein: CAGRRTADTEAFF
CDR3 DNA: TGTGCCGGACGTCGGACGGCCGACACTGAAGCTTTCTTT

clone size: -
D gene: -
V gene: TRBV6-1
J gene: TRBJ2-2
CDR3 protein: CASSELHTGELFF
CDR3 DNA: TGTGCCAGCAGTGAACTACACACCGGGGAGCTGTTTTTT

clone size: -
D gene: TRBD2
V gene: TRBV9
J gene: TRBJ2-5
CDR3 protein: CASSVGGRAETQYF
CDR3 DNA: TGTGCCAGCAGCGTAGGAGGGAGGGCAGAGACCCAGTACTTC

clone size: -
D gene: -
V gene: TRBV5-1
J gene: TRBJ1-1
CDR3 protein: CASSLSGKGTTEAFF
CDR3 DNA: TGCGCCAGCAGCTTGTCTGGGAAGGGAACCACTGAAGCTTTCTTT

clone size: -
D gene: TRBD2
V gene: TRBV2
J gene: TRBJ2-1
CDR3 protein: CASRRAAGGPGEQFF
CDR3 DNA: TGTGCCAGCAGAAGAGCGGCGGGAGGGCCTGGTGAGCAGTTCTTC

clone size: -
D gene: TRBD2
V gene: TRBV18
J gene: TRBJ2-5
CDR3 protein: CASSPLTSGREETQYF
CDR3 DNA: TGTGCCAGCTCTCCCTTGACTAGCGGGAGGGAAGAGACCCAGTACTTC

clone size: once
D gene: -
V gene: TRBV18
J gene: TRBJ2-5
CDR3 protein: CASSPLGLGTKETQYF
CDR3 DNA: TGTGCCAGCTCACCACTAGGGCTGGGGACCAAAGAGACCCAGTACTTC

clone size: -
D gene: -
V gene: TRBV2
J gene: TRBJ1-1
CDR3 protein: CASSPLPRTEAFF
CDR3 DNA: TGTGCCAGCAGCCCCTTGCCACGGACTGAAGCTTTCTTT

clone size: -
D gene: TRBD2
V gene: TRBV4-2
J gene: TRBJ2-7
CDR3 protein: CASSQETSGSSGEYF
CDR3 DNA: TGTGCCAGCAGCCAAGAGACTAGCGGGAGTTCCGGGGAGTACTTC

clone size: -
D gene: -
V gene: TRBV18
J gene: TRBJ2-5
CDR3 protein: CASSLRGGTETQYF
CDR3 DNA: TGTGCCAGCTCACTACGGGGCGGTACGGAGACCCAGTACTTC

clone size: -
D gene: TRBD2
V gene: TRBV5-4
J gene: TRBJ2-5
CDR3 protein: CASSLGLAGARETQYF
CDR3 DNA: TGTGCCAGCAGCTTGGGACTAGCGGGAGCTCGGGAGACCCAGTACTTC

clone size: once
D gene: -
V gene: TRBV7-9
J gene: TRBJ1-2
CDR3 protein: CASSLDVQLLGYTF
CDR3 DNA: TGTGCCAGCAGCTTAGATGTACAGCTTCTAGGCTACACCTTC

clone size: -
D gene: -
V gene: TRBV11-2
J gene: TRBJ1-2
CDR3 protein: CASSSLTTGNYGYTF
CDR3 DNA: TGTGCCAGCAGCTCCCTAACTACAGGGAACTATGGCTACACCTTC

clone size: -
D gene: -
V gene: TRBV18
J gene: TRBJ2-7
CDR3 protein: CASSPPVVDEQYF
CDR3 DNA: TGTGCCAGCTCACCACCGGTCGTCGACGAGCAGTACTTC

clone size: -
D gene: -
V gene: TRBV28
J gene: TRBJ2-4
CDR3 protein: CASSFLGKGLAKNIQYF
CDR3 DNA: TGTGCCAGCAGTTTTTTGGGGAAGGGACTAGCCAAAAACATTCAGTACTTC

clone size: once
D gene: -
V gene: TRBV7-9
J gene: TRBJ1-2
CDR3 protein: CASSLRLGRLGYTF
CDR3 DNA: TGTGCCAGCAGCTTACGTTTAGGACGGTTAGGCTACACCTTC

clone size: once
D gene: TRBD2
V gene: TRBV15
J gene: TRBJ2-3
CDR3 protein: CATSREGIRREGPDTQYF
CDR3 DNA: TGTGCCACCAGCAGAGAGGGGATAAGGCGGGAGGGCCCAGATACGCAGTATTTT

clone size: -
D gene: TRBD1
V gene: TRBV28
J gene: TRBJ2-7
CDR3 protein: CASSLLRDRGDEQYF
CDR3 DNA: TGTGCCAGCAGTTTACTCCGGGACAGGGGGGACGAGCAGTACTTC

clone size: -
D gene: TRBD2
V gene: TRBV7-6
J gene: TRBJ2-3
CDR3 protein: CASSSLGGRGPDTQYF
CDR3 DNA: TGTGCCAGCAGCTCGCTGGGCGGGAGAGGTCCAGATACGCAGTATTTT

clone size: -
D gene: -
V gene: TRBV10-3
J gene: TRBJ2-7
CDR3 protein: CAISPGTSSYEQYF
CDR3 DNA: TGTGCCATCAGCCCCGGGACTTCCTCCTACGAGCAGTACTTC

clone size: -
D gene: -
V gene: TRBV5-1
J gene: TRBJ1-3
CDR3 protein: CASSLEAWDTIYF
CDR3 DNA: TGCGCCAGCAGCTTGGAGGCATGGGACACCATATATTTT

clone size: -
D gene: -
V gene: TRBV6-5
J gene: TRBJ2-7
CDR3 protein: CASSYSQAAYEQYF
CDR3 DNA: TGTGCCAGCAGTTACAGTCAGGCCGCCTACGAGCAGTACTTC

clone size: -
D gene: TRBD2
V gene: TRBV5-1
J gene: TRBJ2-1
CDR3 protein: CASSSIWTSGTPDEQFF
CDR3 DNA: TGCGCCAGCAGCTCAATCTGGACTAGCGGCACACCCGATGAGCAGTTCTTC

clone size: -
D gene: -
V gene: TRBV7-3
J gene: TRBJ2-7
CDR3 protein: CASSPPGCQGFPLHYEQYF
CDR3 DNA: TGTGCCAGCAGTCCACCCGGGTGTCAGGGTTTCCCTTTGCACTACGAGCAGTACTTC

clone size: -
D gene: -
V gene: TRBV28
J gene: TRBJ2-2
CDR3 protein: CASSPLNGRHTGELFF
CDR3 DNA: TGTGCCAGCAGTCCCCTTAACGGCCGACACACCGGGGAGCTGTTTTTT

clone size: -
D gene: -
V gene: TRBV6-5
J gene: TRBJ1-3
CDR3 protein: CASRLVSSGNTIYF
CDR3 DNA: TGTGCCAGCAGACTCGTATCCTCTGGAAACACCATATATTTT

clone size: -
D gene: TRBD2
V gene: TRBV15
J gene: TRBJ2-2
CDR3 protein: CATALLAGISGELFF
CDR3 DNA: TGTGCCACCGCGCTACTAGCGGGAATTAGCGGGGAGCTGTTTTTT

clone size: -
D gene: -
V gene: TRBV29-1
J gene: TRBJ2-5
CDR3 protein: CSVAQGGEGTQYF
CDR3 DNA: TGCAGCGTTGCCCAGGGGGGTGAAGGGACCCAGTACTTC

clone size: -
D gene: -
V gene: TRBV27
J gene: TRBJ2-7
CDR3 protein: CASSLRIGYYEQYF
CDR3 DNA: TGTGCCAGCAGTTTAAGGATTGGGTACTACGAGCAGTACTTC

clone size: -
D gene: -
V gene: TRBV29-1
J gene: TRBJ2-3
CDR3 protein: CSVVRSTDTQYF
CDR3 DNA: TGCAGCGTTGTCCGAAGCACAGATACGCAGTATTTT

clone size: -
D gene: TRBD1
V gene: TRBV5-1
J gene: TRBJ2-5
CDR3 protein: CASSFLGGLETQYF
CDR3 DNA: TGCGCCAGCAGCTTCCTAGGGGGCCTCGAGACCCAGTACTTC

clone size: once
D gene: -
V gene: TRBV27
J gene: TRBJ2-3
CDR3 protein: CASSVGDTQYF
CDR3 DNA: TGTGCCAGCAGTGTGGGGGATACGCAGTATTTT

clone size: -
D gene: -
V gene: TRBV28
J gene: TRBJ1-2
CDR3 protein: CASSRWVVSTRGNYGYTF
CDR3 DNA: TGTGCCAGCAGCCGCTGGGTAGTAAGTACAAGAGGGAACTATGGCTACACCTTC

clone size: -
D gene: -
V gene: TRBV29-1
J gene: TRBJ2-3
CDR3 protein: CSVEAGQGDTQYF
CDR3 DNA: TGCAGCGTTGAAGCGGGCCAAGGAGATACGCAGTATTTT

clone size: -
D gene: -
V gene: TRBV2
J gene: TRBJ1-1
CDR3 protein: CASSYQGTFGSEAFF
CDR3 DNA: TGTGCCAGCAGTTATCAGGGTACATTCGGCTCTGAAGCTTTCTTT

clone size: -
D gene: -
V gene: TRBV2
J gene: TRBJ2-7
CDR3 protein: CASSGDIAPWGYEQYF
CDR3 DNA: TGTGCCAGCAGTGGTGACATCGCTCCGTGGGGATACGAGCAGTACTTC

clone size: -
D gene: -
V gene: TRBV6-6
J gene: TRBJ2-4
CDR3 protein: CASSYGPGSAKNIQYF
CDR3 DNA: TGTGCCAGCAGTTACGGCCCGGGGTCAGCCAAAAACATTCAGTACTTC

clone size: -
D gene: -
V gene: TRBV18
J gene: TRBJ1-5
CDR3 protein: CASSPDSSNQPQHF
CDR3 DNA: TGTGCCAGCTCACCGGACAGCTCCAATCAGCCCCAGCATTTT

clone size: -
D gene: TRBD2
V gene: TRBV27
J gene: TRBJ2-7
CDR3 protein: CASSSLVLAGESYEQYF
CDR3 DNA: TGTGCCAGCAGTTCCCTAGTACTAGCGGGAGAGTCCTACGAGCAGTACTTC

clone size: -
D gene: TRBD1
V gene: TRBV6-1
J gene: TRBJ1-5
CDR3 protein: CASSLDRVIQPQHF
CDR3 DNA: TGTGCCAGCAGCCTCGACAGGGTAATTCAGCCCCAGCATTTT

clone size: -
D gene: TRBD2
V gene: TRBV7-3
J gene: TRBJ2-1
CDR3 protein: CASSFLPTSGGANEQFF
CDR3 DNA: TGTGCCAGCAGCTTCCTTCCGACTAGCGGGGGGGCCAATGAGCAGTTCTTC

clone size: -
D gene: TRBD2
V gene: TRBV18
J gene: TRBJ2-3
CDR3 protein: CASSPPRISSGSDTDTQYF
CDR3 DNA: TGTGCCAGCTCACCACCGAGGATTAGTAGCGGGAGCGACACAGATACGCAGTATTTT

clone size: -
D gene: -
V gene: TRBV18
J gene: TRBJ2-1
CDR3 protein: CASSPGLAALTRQFF
CDR3 DNA: TGTGCCAGCTCACCGGGACTGGCCGCACTGACTAGGCAGTTCTTC

clone size: -
D gene: -
V gene: TRBV19
J gene: TRBJ2-7
CDR3 protein: CASSIAQGLYEQYF
CDR3 DNA: TGTGCCAGTAGTATCGCACAGGGACTGTACGAGCAGTACTTC

clone size: -
D gene: -
V gene: TRBV28
J gene: TRBJ1-4
CDR3 protein: CASRDFQMDKLFF
CDR3 DNA: TGTGCCAGCAGAGACTTCCAGATGGACAAACTGTTTTTT

clone size: once
D gene: TRBD1
V gene: TRBV28
J gene: TRBJ2-5
CDR3 protein: CASGALTGGGETQYF
CDR3 DNA: TGTGCCAGCGGAGCCTTGACAGGGGGCGGAGAGACCCAGTACTTC

clone size: -
D gene: TRBD2
V gene: TRBV19
J gene: TRBJ2-3
CDR3 protein: CASSMWLAVEDTQYF
CDR3 DNA: TGTGCCAGTAGTATGTGGCTAGCGGTGGAAGATACGCAGTATTTT

clone size: -
D gene: TRBD2
V gene: TRBV5-1
J gene: TRBJ2-5
CDR3 protein: CASSYLAGPIQETQYF
CDR3 DNA: TGCGCCAGCAGCTACTTAGCGGGACCCATTCAAGAGACCCAGTACTTC

clone size: -
D gene: TRBD2
V gene: TRBV9
J gene: TRBJ2-1
CDR3 protein: CASSASSGLLSYNEQFF
CDR3 DNA: TGTGCCAGCAGCGCGTCTAGCGGGTTGCTTTCCTACAATGAGCAGTTCTTC

clone size: -
D gene: TRBD1
V gene: TRBV5-1
J gene: TRBJ1-1
CDR3 protein: CASSLAHGTVLDTEAFF
CDR3 DNA: TGCGCCAGCAGCTTGGCCCACGGGACAGTGTTAGACACTGAAGCTTTCTTT